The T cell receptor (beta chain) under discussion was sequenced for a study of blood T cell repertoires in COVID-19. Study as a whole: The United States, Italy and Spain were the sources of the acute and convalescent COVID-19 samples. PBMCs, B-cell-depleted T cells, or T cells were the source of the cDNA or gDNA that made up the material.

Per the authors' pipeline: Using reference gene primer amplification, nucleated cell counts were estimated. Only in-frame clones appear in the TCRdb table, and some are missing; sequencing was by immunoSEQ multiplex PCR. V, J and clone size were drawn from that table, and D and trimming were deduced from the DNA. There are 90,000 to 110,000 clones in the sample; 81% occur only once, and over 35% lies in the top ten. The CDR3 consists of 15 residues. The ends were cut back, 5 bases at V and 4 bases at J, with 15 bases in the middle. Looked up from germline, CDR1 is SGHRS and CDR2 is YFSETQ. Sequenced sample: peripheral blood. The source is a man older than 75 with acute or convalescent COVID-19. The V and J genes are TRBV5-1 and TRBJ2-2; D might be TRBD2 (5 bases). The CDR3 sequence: CASRETGSATGELFF. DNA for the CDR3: TGCGCCAGCAGAGAAACGGGGTCAGCCACCGGGGAGCTGTTTTTT.